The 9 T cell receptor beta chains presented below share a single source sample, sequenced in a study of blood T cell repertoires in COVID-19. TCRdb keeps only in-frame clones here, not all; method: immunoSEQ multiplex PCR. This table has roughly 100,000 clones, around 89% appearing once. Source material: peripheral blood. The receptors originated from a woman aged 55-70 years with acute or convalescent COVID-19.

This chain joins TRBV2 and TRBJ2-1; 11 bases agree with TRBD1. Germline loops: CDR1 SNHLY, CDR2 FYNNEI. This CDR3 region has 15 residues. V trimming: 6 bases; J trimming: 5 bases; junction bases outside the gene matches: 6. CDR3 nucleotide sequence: TGTGCCAGCAGCGACGGGACAGGGGGGGACAATGAGCAGTTCTTC. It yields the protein CASSDGTGGDNEQFF.

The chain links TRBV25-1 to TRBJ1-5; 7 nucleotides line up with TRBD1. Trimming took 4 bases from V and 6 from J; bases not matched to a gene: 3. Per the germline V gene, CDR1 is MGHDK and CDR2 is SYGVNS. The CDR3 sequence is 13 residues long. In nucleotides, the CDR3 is TGTGCCAGCAGTGCCCAGGGGGGTCAGCCCCAGCATTTT. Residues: CASSAQGGQPQHF.

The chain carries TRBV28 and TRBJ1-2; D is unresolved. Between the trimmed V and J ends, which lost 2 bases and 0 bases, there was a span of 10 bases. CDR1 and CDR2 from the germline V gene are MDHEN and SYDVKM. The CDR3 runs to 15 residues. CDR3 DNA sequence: TGTGCCAGCAGTTTAGATCTGGGCACTAACTATGGCTACACCTTC. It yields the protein CASSLDLGTNYGYTF.

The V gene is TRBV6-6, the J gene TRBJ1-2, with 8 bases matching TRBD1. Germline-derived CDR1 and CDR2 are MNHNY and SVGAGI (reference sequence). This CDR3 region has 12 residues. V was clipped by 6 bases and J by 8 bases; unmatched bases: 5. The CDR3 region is CASRTDRGGYTF. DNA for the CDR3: TGTGCCAGCAGAACCGACAGGGGCGGCTACACCTTC.

CDR3 sequence: CASSLRLAGGGSYNEQFF. CDR3 bases: TGTGCCAGCAGCTTAAGACTAGCGGGAGGAGGCTCCTACAATGAGCAGTTCTTC. This rearrangement joins TRBV7-6 to TRBJ2-1, with TRBD2 matching over 13 bases. J lost 0 bases, V lost 2 bases, and 4 bases had no gene match. In germline, CDR1 is SGHVS, CDR2 FNYEAQ. The CDR3 is 18 residues long.

Here the CDR3 reads CASSLLRTGNTEAFF. The CDR3 DNA sequence: TGTGCCAGCAGCTTACTCCGGACAGGGAACACTGAAGCTTTCTTT. This sequence joins TRBV7-8 and TRBJ1-1; 7 nucleotides line up with TRBD1. Germline loops: CDR1 SGHVS, CDR2 FQNEAQ. Unmatched junction bases numbered 4, after V lost 2 bases and J lost 1 base. The CDR3 contains 15 residues.

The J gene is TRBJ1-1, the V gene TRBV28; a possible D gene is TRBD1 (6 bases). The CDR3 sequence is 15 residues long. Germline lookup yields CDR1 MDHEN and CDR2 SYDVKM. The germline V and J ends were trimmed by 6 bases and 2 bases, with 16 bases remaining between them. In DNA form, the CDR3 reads TGTGCCAGCAGCTCCCGTACAGGGTCAAACACTGAAGCTTTCTTT. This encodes CASSSRTGSNTEAFF.

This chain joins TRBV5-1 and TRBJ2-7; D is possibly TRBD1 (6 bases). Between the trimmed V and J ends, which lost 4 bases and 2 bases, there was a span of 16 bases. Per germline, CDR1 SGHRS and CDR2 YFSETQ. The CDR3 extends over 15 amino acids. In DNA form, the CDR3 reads TGCGCCAGCAGCCTTACCGGGACAAGACCCTACGAGCAGTACTTC. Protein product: CASSLTGTRPYEQYF.

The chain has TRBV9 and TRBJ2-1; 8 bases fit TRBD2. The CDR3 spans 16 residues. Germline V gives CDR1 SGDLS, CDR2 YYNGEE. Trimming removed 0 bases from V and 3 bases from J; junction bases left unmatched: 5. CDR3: CASSVVAGIGYNEQFF. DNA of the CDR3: TGTGCCAGCAGCGTAGTAGCGGGAATAGGCTACAATGAGCAGTTCTTC.